Listed here are 10 T cell receptor beta chains from one sample, sequenced in a study of blood T cell repertoires in COVID-19. This table comes from immunoSEQ multiplex PCR, and its TCRdb copy is limited to in-frame clones, with some not included. The sample has more than 70,000 clones; about 93% are singletons. Sequenced sample: peripheral blood. The source of these receptors is a woman of 80 years or more with acute or convalescent COVID-19.

This chain uses TRBV7-2 with TRBJ1-2; 10 nucleotides align to TRBD1. J gave up 7 bases and V 5 bases, and 4 bases lay outside the gene matches. The CDR3 is made up of 13 amino acids. Looked up from germline, CDR1 is SGHTA and CDR2 is FQGNSA. The DNA of the CDR3 is TGTGCCAGCAGCCGGGACAGGGGACTTGGCTACACCTTC. The encoded protein is CASSRDRGLGYTF.

The chain employs TRBV2 and TRBJ1-5; weak D call: TRBD1 (5 bases). This CDR3 comprises 11 residues. The germline V gene encodes CDR1 SNHLY and CDR2 FYNNEI. The V end lost 6 bases, the J end lost 9 bases, and 9 bases lay between the germline ends. CDR3 nucleotide sequence: TGTGCCAGCAGCCAAGACAGGCCCCAGCATTTT. Protein sequence: CASSQDRPQHF.

This clone came up a few times. This sequence joins TRBV7-3 and TRBJ2-2, with D possibly TRBD2 on 6 matching bases. From germline, CDR1 is SGHTA and CDR2 FQGTGA. The CDR3 is 15 residues long. V lost 1 base and J 4 bases, leaving 10 bases between the germline ends. This chain's CDR3 is CASSLSGGSTGELFF. The CDR3 DNA is TGTGCCAGCAGCTTAAGTGGGGGGAGCACCGGGGAGCTGTTTTTT.

The chain uses TRBV24-1 and TRBJ1-5; TRBD1 agrees at 9 bases. Germline V gene sequence: CDR1 KGHDR, CDR2 SFDVKD. There are 16 residues in the CDR3. J was trimmed by 4 bases and V by 4 bases; bases with no gene match: 7. This CDR3 reads CATSDSRQGGNQPQHF. For the CDR3, the DNA is TGTGCCACCAGTGACTCCCGACAGGGGGGTAATCAGCCCCAGCATTTT.

The chain has TRBV5-1 and TRBJ2-7, with 11 nucleotides matching TRBD2. Germline V gene lookup returns CDR1 SGHRS and CDR2 YFSETQ. The V segment lost 4 bases and the J segment 3 bases; nucleotides outside the gene matches: 6. The CDR3 is made up of 15 amino acids. Here the CDR3 reads CASSPSGRSGYEQYF. CDR3 DNA: TGCGCCAGCAGCCCTAGCGGGAGGTCGGGCTACGAGCAGTACTTC.

The J gene is TRBJ2-5, the V gene TRBV24-1; 8 bases line up with TRBD2. J was trimmed by 5 bases and V by 3 bases; bases with no gene match: 10. Germline loops: CDR1 KGHDR, CDR2 SFDVKD. The CDR3 contains 16 residues. CDR3 DNA: TGTGCCACCAGTGATCTGCTCCGGGAGGGGGGGGAGACCCAGTACTTC. This gives the protein CATSDLLREGGETQYF.

The chain has TRBV6-6 and TRBJ1-3; D gene uncertain. The ends were cut back, 4 bases at V and 2 bases at J, with 15 bases in the middle. The CDR3 length is 16 residues. Germline V CDR1 and CDR2: MNHNY, SVGAGI (reference sequence). The chain's CDR3 is CASSSDGRLAGNTIYF. The CDR3 DNA sequence: TGTGCCAGCAGTTCGGACGGGAGATTAGCTGGAAACACCATATATTTT.

This CDR3 is CASRDRTSGRTDTQYF. CDR3 bases: TGTGCCAGCAGGGATCGGACTAGCGGGCGCACAGATACGCAGTATTTT. This sequence joins TRBV2 and TRBJ2-3; 11 positions agree with TRBD2. CDR1 is SNHLY and CDR2 is FYNNEI in the germline V gene. The CDR3 consists of 16 residues. Trimming at V came to 6 bases and at J to 1 base, leaving 6 bases not matched to a gene.

This clone was counted between two and nine times. The rearrangement links TRBV7-2 to TRBJ2-1, with 11 bases identical to TRBD2. V trimming: 5 bases; J trimming: 2 bases; junction bases outside the gene matches: 2. Per the germline V gene, CDR1 is SGHTA and CDR2 is FQGNSA. This CDR3 spans 15 amino acids. The CDR3 DNA follows: TGTGCCAGCAGCCCTAGCGGGAGGACCTACAATGAGCAGTTCTTC. As protein: CASSPSGRTYNEQFF.

This clone was detected once. This sequence joins TRBV5-6 and TRBJ2-7; TRBD1 matches 11 bases. Germline CDR1 reads SGHDT; CDR2 reads YYEEEE. V gave up 0 bases and J gave up 2 bases; unmatched junction bases: 7. This CDR3 comprises 17 residues. The CDR3 DNA reads as TGTGCCAGCAGCTTGGCCCTGGGACAGGGGGTCCCCTACGAGCAGTACTTC. As protein: CASSLALGQGVPYEQYF. Together with reference TRBV5-6 and TRBJ2-7, the CDR3 gives the full variable domain: DAGVTQSPTHLIKTRGQQVTLRCSPKSGHDTVSWYQQALGQGPQFIFQYYEEEERQRGNFPDRFSGHQFPNYSSELNVNALLLGDSALYLCASSLALGQGVPYEQYFGPGTRLTVT.